A selection of T cell receptor beta chains follows, all from one sample in a study of cytomegalovirus exposure and HLA in healthy donors. Sequencing was performed with immunoSEQ multiplex PCR; in TCRdb, only in-frame clones are kept and a portion is missing. The sample yields approximately 290,000 clones, roughly 80% seen once. The material sequenced was PBMCs. These receptors originate from a girl aged 2-10 years in good health and CMV-seronegative. Both conserved end residues are part of each CDR3. A D gene is named only where the DNA matches it firmly. Expanded clones get a size class; other rows say once, few or many, or leave the size out.

d_gene,j_gene,v_gene,abundance,CDR3aa,CDR3nt
TRBD2,TRBJ2-1,TRBV7-8,once,CASSRSVTSGGPRGYNEQFF,TGTGCCAGCAGCCGCTCCGTGACTAGCGGGGGCCCCCGGGGTTACAATGAGCAGTTCTTC
-,TRBJ2-7,TRBV5-1,-,CASSLDRVDEQYF,TGCGCCAGCAGCTTGGACAGGGTCGACGAGCAGTACTTC
TRBD2,TRBJ2-7,TRBV6-1,-,CASSIHSSGGAEQYF,TGTGCCAGCAGTATCCACTCTAGCGGGGGGGCCGAGCAGTACTTC
TRBD2,TRBJ2-7,TRBV7-9,-,CASSPRGSSYEQYF,TGTGCCAGCAGCCCCCGCGGGAGCTCCTACGAGCAGTACTTC
TRBD2,TRBJ2-3,TRBV28,once,CASSPHILRLAADTQYF,TGTGCCAGCAGCCCTCATATACTCAGACTAGCCGCAGATACGCAGTATTTT
TRBD1,TRBJ1-3,TRBV27,-,CASSPRDRGNTIYF,TGTGCCAGCAGTCCTAGGGACAGAGGAAACACCATATATTTT
-,TRBJ2-7,TRBV5-1,-,CASSFTPSTGSYEQYF,TGCGCCAGCAGCTTTACCCCCTCGACTGGCTCCTACGAGCAGTACTTC
-,TRBJ1-5,TRBV29-1,once,CSVTPPDQPQHF,TGCAGCGTCACCCCCCCAGATCAGCCCCAGCATTTT
TRBD1,TRBJ2-7,TRBV28,-,CASSKFQHPGTGGYEQYF,TGTGCCAGCAGTAAATTCCAACACCCCGGGACAGGGGGGTACGAGCAGTACTTC
-,TRBJ1-2,TRBV7-9,-,CASSLGQYYGYTF,TGTGCCAGCAGCTTAGGGCAGTACTATGGCTACACCTTC
-,TRBJ1-1,TRBV25-1,-,CASSGRLDTEAFF,TGTGCCAGCAGTGGGAGGTTGGACACTGAAGCTTTCTTT
TRBD2,TRBJ2-3,TRBV28,once,CASSFPGLAGESTDTQYF,TGTGCCAGCAGTTTCCCGGGACTAGCGGGAGAAAGCACAGATACGCAGTATTTT
-,TRBJ1-5,TRBV6-1,-,CASSVPVRAPNQPQHF,TGTGCCAGCAGTGTCCCCGTCAGGGCACCAAATCAGCCCCAGCATTTT
-,TRBJ2-1,TRBV28,-,CASSFAGLGDNEQFF,TGTGCCAGCAGTTTCGCCGGCCTAGGGGACAATGAGCAGTTCTTC
TRBD1,TRBJ2-7,TRBV5-6,once,CASSFRDRGALGEQYF,TGTGCCAGCAGCTTCCGGGACAGGGGAGCTTTAGGCGAGCAGTACTTC
TRBD1,TRBJ2-7,TRBV9,-,CASSVAGQAYEQYF,TGTGCCAGCAGCGTAGCGGGACAGGCCTACGAGCAGTACTTC
-,TRBJ2-5,TRBV7-9,-,CASSSQRETQYF,TGTGCCAGCAGCTCCCAGAGGGAGACCCAGTACTTC
-,TRBJ1-2,TRBV7-3,-,CASRLPWTENYGYTF,TGTGCCAGCAGACTCCCCTGGACAGAAAACTATGGCTACACCTTC
-,TRBJ2-1,TRBV18,-,CASSVTVSYNEQFF,TGTGCCAGCTCAGTCACAGTCTCCTACAATGAGCAGTTCTTC
-,TRBJ1-4,TRBV7-2,-,CASSLEEGEKLFF,TGTGCCAGCAGCTTAGAGGAGGGGGAAAAACTGTTTTTT
-,TRBJ1-1,TRBV29-1,-,CSILQGVHGMNTEAFF,TGCAGCATTTTACAAGGGGTCCATGGGATGAACACTGAAGCTTTCTTT
-,TRBJ1-5,TRBV10-3,-,CAISGGDQPQHF,TGTGCCATCAGTGGGGGAGATCAGCCCCAGCATTTT
-,TRBJ1-5,TRBV7-2,-,CASSPDRRQPQHF,TGTGCCAGCAGCCCCGACAGGAGACAGCCCCAGCATTTT
-,TRBJ1-4,TRBV9,-,CASSVEAGLANEKLFF,TGTGCCAGCAGCGTAGAGGCGGGGTTGGCTAATGAAAAACTGTTTTTT
TRBD2,TRBJ2-3,TRBV2,-,CASRSRGGRADTQYF,TGTGCCAGCAGATCGCGGGGGGGCCGCGCAGATACGCAGTATTTT
TRBD2,TRBJ2-1,TRBV12-5,few,CASGPNDGLAGGPSSYNEQFF,TGTGCTAGTGGTCCAAACGATGGACTAGCGGGAGGGCCTAGCTCCTACAATGAGCAGTTCTTC
TRBD2,TRBJ2-1,TRBV10-2,-,CASCQLATYNEQFF,TGCGCCAGCTGTCAACTAGCGACCTACAATGAGCAGTTCTTC
-,TRBJ2-5,TRBV18,-,CASSPVLETQYF,TGTGCCAGCTCACCAGTCTTAGAGACCCAGTACTTC
TRBD2,TRBJ2-1,TRBV2,-,CASSVWREGRDNEQFF,TGTGCCAGCAGTGTATGGCGGGAGGGCCGCGACAATGAGCAGTTCTTC
-,TRBJ1-3,TRBV28,-,CASSPPQGRVSGNTIYF,TGTGCCAGCAGTCCCCCCCAAGGGAGGGTTTCAGGAAACACCATATATTTT
-,TRBJ2-3,TRBV7-3,-,CASSSLAGRADTQYF,TGTGCCAGCAGCTCCCTGGCGGGCCGTGCGGATACGCAGTATTTT
-,TRBJ2-4,TRBV6-5,-,CASSFGRAKNIQYF,TGTGCCAGCAGTTTTGGGAGAGCCAAAAACATTCAGTACTTC
TRBD2,TRBJ2-3,TRBV7-3,-,CASSLTGLAGATDTQYF,TGTGCCAGCAGCCTAACCGGACTAGCGGGAGCCACAGATACGCAGTATTTT
-,TRBJ2-7,TRBV29-1,-,CSVEGAGQTIPYEQYF,TGCAGCGTTGAAGGGGCAGGACAGACGATACCCTACGAGCAGTACTTC
TRBD1,TRBJ2-5,TRBV5-1,-,CASSPAEIWTGGETQYF,TGCGCCAGCAGCCCGGCCGAAATATGGACAGGGGGAGAGACCCAGTACTTC
TRBD2,TRBJ2-7,TRBV6-5,-,CASSYSIAGEGEQYF,TGTGCCAGCAGTTACTCGATAGCGGGAGAGGGCGAGCAGTACTTC
-,TRBJ1-1,TRBV29-1,-,CSVERSRAPEAFF,TGCAGCGTCGAGAGGAGCAGGGCCCCTGAAGCTTTCTTT
TRBD1,TRBJ1-2,TRBV9,-,CASSDGGQNYGYTF,TGTGCCAGCAGCGATGGGGGACAGAACTATGGCTACACCTTC
-,TRBJ2-7,TRBV18,-,CASSPRLQGTGNNEQYF,TGTGCCAGCTCACCCCGGCTCCAGGGTACAGGGAACAACGAGCAGTACTTC
TRBD1,TRBJ1-1,TRBV28,-,CASSNPGQGITEAFF,TGTGCCAGCAGTAACCCGGGACAGGGGATCACTGAAGCTTTCTTT
TRBD2,TRBJ2-1,TRBV6-5,-,CASSLAGAFNEQFF,TGTGCCAGCAGTCTAGCGGGAGCTTTCAATGAGCAGTTCTTC
-,TRBJ2-7,TRBV5-5,once,CASSLDNEQYF,TGTGCCAGCAGCTTGGATAACGAGCAGTACTTC
TRBD2,TRBJ2-1,TRBV4-1,-,CASSQGGTSSYNEQFF,TGCGCCAGCAGCCAAGGGGGGACTAGCTCCTACAATGAGCAGTTCTTC
TRBD1,TRBJ2-7,TRBV28,-,CASSLCLVRGLHYEQYF,TGTGCCAGCAGTTTATGTTTAGTCAGGGGGCTACACTACGAGCAGTACTTC
-,TRBJ1-2,TRBV6-6,-,CASIRLGGADYGYTF,TGTGCCAGCATCCGACTGGGAGGGGCAGACTATGGCTACACCTTC
-,TRBJ1-1,TRBV7-4,-,CASSLGTLNTEAFF,TGTGCCAGCAGCTTAGGGACACTGAACACTGAAGCTTTCTTT
TRBD1,TRBJ2-7,TRBV7-9,-,CASSSGQAAHF,TGTGCCAGCAGCTCAGGACAGGCCGCGCACTTC
-,TRBJ1-6,TRBV13,once,CASSLGLGGDSPLHF,TGTGCCAGCAGCTTAGGCCTTGGGGGGGATTCACCCCTCCACTTT
TRBD1,TRBJ2-5,TRBV27,-,CASSSPGQGKETQYF,TGTGCCAGCAGTTCCCCGGGACAGGGGAAAGAGACCCAGTACTTC
-,TRBJ2-7,TRBV9,once,CASSVEGRSSSYEQYF,TGTGCCAGCAGCGTAGAAGGGAGGAGCAGCTCCTACGAGCAGTACTTC
-,TRBJ2-2,TRBV6-7,-,CASSYCLMRNTGELFF,TGTGCCAGCAGTTATTGTTTGATGCGGAACACCGGGGAGCTGTTTTTT
-,TRBJ1-3,TRBV5-1,-,CASSPGYNTIYF,TGCGCCAGCAGCCCGGGATACAACACCATATATTTT
TRBD1,TRBJ2-2,TRBV27,-,CASSRRQGVNTGELFF,TGTGCCAGCAGCCGGAGACAGGGAGTTAACACCGGGGAGCTGTTTTTT
TRBD2,TRBJ2-1,TRBV6-1,-,CASSAQRGTSFEQFF,TGTGCCAGCAGTGCACAGAGGGGGACTAGCTTCGAGCAGTTCTTC
TRBD1,TRBJ1-5,TRBV6-5,-,CASSVGTGVSPQHF,TGTGCCAGCAGTGTGGGGACAGGGGTCTCGCCCCAGCATTTT
TRBD1,TRBJ1-4,TRBV28,-,CASSPPPGTGAEKLFF,TGTGCCAGCAGTCCCCCCCCCGGGACAGGGGCTGAAAAACTGTTTTTT
-,TRBJ1-6,TRBV7-6,-,CASSLVSGLNSYNSPLHF,TGTGCCAGCAGCTTAGTGTCAGGGTTAAACTCCTATAATTCACCCCTCCACTTT
-,TRBJ1-1,TRBV27,-,CASSLTRPNTEAFF,TGTGCCAGCAGTTTAACCAGGCCCAACACTGAAGCTTTCTTT